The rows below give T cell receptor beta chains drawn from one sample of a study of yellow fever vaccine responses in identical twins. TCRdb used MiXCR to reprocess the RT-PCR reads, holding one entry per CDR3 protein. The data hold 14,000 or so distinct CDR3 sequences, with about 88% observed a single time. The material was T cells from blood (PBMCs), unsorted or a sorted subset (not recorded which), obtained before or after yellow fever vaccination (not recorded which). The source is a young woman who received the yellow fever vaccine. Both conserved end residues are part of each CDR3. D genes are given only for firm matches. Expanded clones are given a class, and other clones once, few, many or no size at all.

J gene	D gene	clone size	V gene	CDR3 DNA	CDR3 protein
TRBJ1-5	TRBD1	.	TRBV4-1	TGCGCCAGCAGCCAAGGAGCAGGGGGCTATCAGCCCCAGCATTTT	CASSQGAGGYQPQHF
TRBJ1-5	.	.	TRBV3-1	TGTGCCAGCAGCCAAGAGGGCAGGGGAAATCAGCCCCAGCATTTT	CASSQEGRGNQPQHF
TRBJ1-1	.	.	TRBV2	TGTGCCAGCAGCGACCTAGTGGCTTTCTTT	CASSDLVAFF
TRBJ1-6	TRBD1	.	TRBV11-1	TGTGCCAGCAGACTGGGACAGGGAGGTTCACCCCTCCACTTT	CASRLGQGGSPLHF
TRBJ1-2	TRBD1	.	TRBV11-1	TGTGCCAGCAGCTTAGGCTCCGGGACAGACTATGGCTACACCTTC	CASSLGSGTDYGYTF
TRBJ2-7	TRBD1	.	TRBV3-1	TGTGCCAGCAGCCGCGGGACAGGGGGGGCCGAGCAGTACTTC	CASSRGTGGAEQYF
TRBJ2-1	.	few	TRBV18	TGTGCCAGCTCACCCCAAAGCAATGAGCAGTTCTTC	CASSPQSNEQFF
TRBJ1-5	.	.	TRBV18	TGTGCCAGCTCACTAGGCCAGGGAGGAAATCAGCCCCAGCATTTT	CASSLGQGGNQPQHF
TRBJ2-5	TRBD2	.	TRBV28	TGTGCCAGCAGTTTCGGGAGGGAAGAGACCCAGTACTTC	CASSFGREETQYF
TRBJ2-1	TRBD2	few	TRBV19	TGTGCCAGTAGTACCCTGGGACTAGCGGGAGCGGAGAATGAGCAGTTCTTC	CASSTLGLAGAENEQFF
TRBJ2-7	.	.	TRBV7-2	TGTGCCAGCAGCCTTGCGACAGGAGGAACCTACGAGCAGTACTTC	CASSLATGGTYEQYF
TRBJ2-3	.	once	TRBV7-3	TGTGCCAGCAGCTTTGGGGCAGGACGCACAGATACGCAGTATTTT	CASSFGAGRTDTQYF
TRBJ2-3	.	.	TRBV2	TGTGCCAGCAGTGTGGGGTTGGATACGCAGTATTTT	CASSVGLDTQYF
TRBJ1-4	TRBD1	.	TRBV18	TGTGCCAGCTGTCCGGGACAGGGTAATGAAAAACTGTTTTTT	CASCPGQGNEKLFF
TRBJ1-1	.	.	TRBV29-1	TGCAGCGTTGAGAGCTCCGGGACATACTTTATGAACACTGAAGCTTTCTTT	CSVESSGTYFMNTEAFF
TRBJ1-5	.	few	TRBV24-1	TGTGCCACCAGTTGGGCAGCAAATCAGCCCCAGCATTTT	CATSWAANQPQHF
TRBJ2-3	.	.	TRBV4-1	TGCGCCAGCAGCCCCCAAGAAGGAGCACTAGTCCAGACAGATACGCAGTATTTT	CASSPQEGALVQTDTQYF
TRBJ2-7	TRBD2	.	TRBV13	TGTGCCAGCAGGACCCGCGGGACTAGCTACGAGCAGTACTTC	CASRTRGTSYEQYF
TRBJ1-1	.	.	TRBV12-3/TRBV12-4	TGTGCCAGCAGCCCTTTCGAACTTAAGGGTACTGAAGCTTTCTTT	CASSPFELKGTEAFF
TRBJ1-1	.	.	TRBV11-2	TGTGCCAGCAGCTTAGTAGGACGCGGCACTGAAGCTTTCTTT	CASSLVGRGTEAFF
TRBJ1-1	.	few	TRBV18	TGTGCCAGCTCACCACTAAGCGGGGGGGTCACTGAAGCTTTCTTT	CASSPLSGGVTEAFF
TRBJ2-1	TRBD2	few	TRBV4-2	TGTGCCAGCAGCCAAGTACTGGGCGGGAGAGGGGTGCAGTTCTTC	CASSQVLGGRGVQFF
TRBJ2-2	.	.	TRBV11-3	TGTGCCAGCAGCTTAGAGAGGCACACCGGGGAGCTGTTTTTT	CASSLERHTGELFF
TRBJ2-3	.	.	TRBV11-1	TGTGCCAGCAGCGCAGGGACCACTTGGTATACGCAGTATTTT	CASSAGTTWYTQYF
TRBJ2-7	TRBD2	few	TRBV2	TGTGCCAGCAGCCTTACTAGCGCTACCTACGAGCAGTACTTC	CASSLTSATYEQYF
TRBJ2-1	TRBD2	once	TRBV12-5	TGTGCTAGTGGTGCCCAGTGGAGCGGGAGTCGATGGGAGCAGTTCTTC	CASGAQWSGSRWEQFF
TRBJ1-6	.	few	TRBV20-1	TGCAGTGCTCCGGGAGGGTCCTATAATTCACCCCTCCACTTT	CSAPGGSYNSPLHF
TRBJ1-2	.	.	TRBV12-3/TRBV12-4	TGTGCCAGCAGTTTGACGTCGGGCAGCCACTATGGCTACACCTTC	CASSLTSGSHYGYTF
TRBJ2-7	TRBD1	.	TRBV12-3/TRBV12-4	TGTGCCAGCAGCCCCGGGACAGCATACTACGAGCAGTACTTC	CASSPGTAYYEQYF
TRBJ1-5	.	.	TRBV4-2	TGTGCCAGCAGCCAAGATTGGTCGGCAGGACAGAGCAATCAGCCCCAGCATTTT	CASSQDWSAGQSNQPQHF